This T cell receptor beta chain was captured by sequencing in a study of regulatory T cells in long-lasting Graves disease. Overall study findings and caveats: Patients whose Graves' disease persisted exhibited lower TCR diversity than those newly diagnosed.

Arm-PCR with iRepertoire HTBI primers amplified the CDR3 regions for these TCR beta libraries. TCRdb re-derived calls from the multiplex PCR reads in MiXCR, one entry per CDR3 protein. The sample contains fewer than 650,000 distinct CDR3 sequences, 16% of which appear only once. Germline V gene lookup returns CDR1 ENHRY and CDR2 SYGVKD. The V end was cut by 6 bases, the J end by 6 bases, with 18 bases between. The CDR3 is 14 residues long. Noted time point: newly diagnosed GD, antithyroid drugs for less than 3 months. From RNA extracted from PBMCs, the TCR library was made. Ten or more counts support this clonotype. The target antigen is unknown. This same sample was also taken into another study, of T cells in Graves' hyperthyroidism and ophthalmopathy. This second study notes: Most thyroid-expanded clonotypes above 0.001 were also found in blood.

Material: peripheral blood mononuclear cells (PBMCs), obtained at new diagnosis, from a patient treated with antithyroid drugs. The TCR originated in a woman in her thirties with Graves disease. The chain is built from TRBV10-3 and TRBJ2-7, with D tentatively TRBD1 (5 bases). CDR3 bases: TGTGCCATCAGCCTTCCATCCGCTAGGGGCGAGCAGTACTTC. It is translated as CAISLPSARGEQYF.